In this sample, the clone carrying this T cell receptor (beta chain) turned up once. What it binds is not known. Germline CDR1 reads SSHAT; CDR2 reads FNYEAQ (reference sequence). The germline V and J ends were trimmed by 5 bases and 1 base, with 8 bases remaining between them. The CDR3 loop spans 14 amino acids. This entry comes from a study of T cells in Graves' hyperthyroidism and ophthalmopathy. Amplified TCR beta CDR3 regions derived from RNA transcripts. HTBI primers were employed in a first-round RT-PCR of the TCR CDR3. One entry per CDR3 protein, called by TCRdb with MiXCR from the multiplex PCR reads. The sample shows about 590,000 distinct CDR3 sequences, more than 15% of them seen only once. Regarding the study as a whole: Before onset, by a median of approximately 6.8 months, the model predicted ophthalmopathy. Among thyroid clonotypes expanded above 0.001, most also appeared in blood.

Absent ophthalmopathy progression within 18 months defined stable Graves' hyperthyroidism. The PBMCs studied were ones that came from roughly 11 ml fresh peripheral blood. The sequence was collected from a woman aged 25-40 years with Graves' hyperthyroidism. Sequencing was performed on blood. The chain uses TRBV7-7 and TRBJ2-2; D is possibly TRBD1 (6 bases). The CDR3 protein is CASSTGWNTGELFF. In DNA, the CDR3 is TGTGCCAGCAGCACAGGGTGGAACACCGGGGAGCTGTTTTTT.